This T cell receptor (beta chain) was retrieved from a study of blood T cells in healthy people across ages. Sample-barcoded 5' priming and a J-beta primer mix drove a second PCR of roughly 7 to 11 cycles. Each sample provided no less than 2.5 million CDR3-containing paired-end reads. TCRdb reanalysed the 5' RACE reads using MiXCR and keeps one entry per CDR3 protein. The data hold around 900,000 distinct CDR3 sequences, with 29% observed a single time. This clonotype was counted at least ten times. This TCR was recovered from a woman over 75 in good health. Material: blood.

CDR3 region: CASSQMTEANYGYTF. CDR3 sequence (DNA): TGCGCCAGCAGCCAAATGACAGAAGCTAACTATGGCTACACCTTC. The chain is built from TRBV4-1 and TRBJ1-2; a possible D gene is TRBD1 (5 bases). This CDR3 contains 15 residues. Germline V gene data show CDR1 as MGHRA and CDR2 as YSYEKL. V lost 2 bases and J 0 bases, leaving 10 bases between the germline ends.